The subject of this entry is one T cell receptor (beta chain). This CDR3 has 12 amino acids. Trimming took 3 bases from V and 2 from J, leaving 8 bases between them. Germline values: CDR1 DFQATT, CDR2 SNEGSKA (reference sequence). During its preparation, the TCRbeta library received unique molecular identifiers. TCRdb re-derived calls from the PCR reads in MiXCR, one entry per CDR3 protein. The data contain roughly 200,000 distinct CDR3 sequences, approximately 9% of them singletons. This entry is derived from a study of T-cell reconstitution after alpha-beta-depleted transplantation in children. The sample consisted of PBMCs from the stem cell graft donor, taken from the stem cell graft. This receptor was identified in a human donor who donated a stem cell graft to a child with acute lymphoblastic leukemia. V gene TRBV20-1 combines with J gene TRBJ2-7; the D is unclear. Written as DNA, the CDR3 is TGCAGTGCTAGTCACAAGACCTACGAGCAGTACTTC. Protein sequence: CSASHKTYEQYF.